This is a list of T cell receptor beta chains from one sample in a study of blood T cell repertoires in COVID-19. The protocol was immunoSEQ multiplex PCR, while the TCRdb copy is restricted to in-frame clones and leaves out a portion. The sample consists of 400,000 to 450,000 clones, 80% to 90% of them appearing once. The source material was peripheral blood. All receptors derive from a woman in her twenties or thirties with active or convalescent COVID-19. CDR3s include the opening cysteine and the closing phenylalanine or tryptophan. A D gene is named only where the DNA matches it firmly. Expanded clones are given a class, and other clones once, few, many or no size at all.

clone size,V gene,D gene,CDR3 protein
-,TRBV6-1,TRBD1,CASSDGRQGATEAFF
-,TRBV18,TRBD2,CASSPVSGTSTDTQYF
once,TRBV3-1/TRBV3-2,-,CASSPYRVGNSPLHF
once,TRBV6-1,-,CASSEIQGNQPQHF
-,TRBV28,-,CASRTSQGNNQPQHF
-,TRBV29-1,-,CSVGAGLNITEAFF
few,TRBV11-2,-,CASSLVPQGMNTEAFF
-,TRBV7-8,TRBD1,CASSLTGANTGELFF
-,TRBV11-2,TRBD1,CASSSRDRGMYGYTF
-,TRBV7-9,TRBD1,CASGSTGKGEEGRNTIYF
-,TRBV6-4,-,CASGKTGNTEAFF
-,TRBV19,-,CASSIAAGSYEQYF
-,TRBV4-1,TRBD1,CASSQGQEVNTEAFF
-,TRBV20-1,-,CSAELESEQYF
-,TRBV25-1,TRBD1,CASSAGGFTDTIYF
-,TRBV5-6,TRBD1,CASSGTGYTEAFF
-,TRBV2,TRBD1,CASSGTGGRDTEAFF
-,TRBV5-4,-,CASSLTGMGDNEQFF
-,TRBV5-1,-,CASSLVASEGETQYF
-,TRBV3-1/TRBV3-2,-,CASSQGPRTTGNTIYF
-,TRBV4-1,TRBD1,CASSQGQGTYEQYF
-,TRBV7-6,TRBD2,CASSLQRGSYEQYF
-,TRBV27,TRBD1,CASFFRAGGHTEAFF
-,TRBV6-1,-,CASSEWGMNTEAFF